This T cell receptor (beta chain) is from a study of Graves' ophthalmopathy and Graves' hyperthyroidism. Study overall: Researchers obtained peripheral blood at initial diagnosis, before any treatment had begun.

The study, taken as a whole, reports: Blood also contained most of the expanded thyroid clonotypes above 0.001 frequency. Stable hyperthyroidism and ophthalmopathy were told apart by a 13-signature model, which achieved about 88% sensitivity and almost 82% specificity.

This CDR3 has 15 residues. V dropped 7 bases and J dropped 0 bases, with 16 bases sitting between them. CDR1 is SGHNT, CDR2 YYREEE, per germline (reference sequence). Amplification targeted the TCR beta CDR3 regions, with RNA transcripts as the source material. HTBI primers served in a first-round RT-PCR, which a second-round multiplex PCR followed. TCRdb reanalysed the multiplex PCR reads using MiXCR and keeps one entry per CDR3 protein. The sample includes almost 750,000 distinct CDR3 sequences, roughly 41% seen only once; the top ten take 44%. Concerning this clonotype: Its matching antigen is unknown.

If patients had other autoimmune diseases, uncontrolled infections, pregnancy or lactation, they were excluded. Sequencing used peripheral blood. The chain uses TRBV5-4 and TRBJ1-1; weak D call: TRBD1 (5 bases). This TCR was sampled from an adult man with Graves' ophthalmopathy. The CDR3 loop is CASGLRDRLNTEAFF. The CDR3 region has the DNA TGTGCCAGCGGCCTACGCGACAGATTGAACACTGAAGCTTTCTTT. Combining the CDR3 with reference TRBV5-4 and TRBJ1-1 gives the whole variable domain ETGVTQSPTHLIKTRGQQVTLRCSSQSGHNTVSWYQQALGQGPQFIFQYYREEENGRGNFPPRFSGLQFPNYSSELNVNALELDDSALYLCASGLRDRLNTEAFFGQGTRLTVV.